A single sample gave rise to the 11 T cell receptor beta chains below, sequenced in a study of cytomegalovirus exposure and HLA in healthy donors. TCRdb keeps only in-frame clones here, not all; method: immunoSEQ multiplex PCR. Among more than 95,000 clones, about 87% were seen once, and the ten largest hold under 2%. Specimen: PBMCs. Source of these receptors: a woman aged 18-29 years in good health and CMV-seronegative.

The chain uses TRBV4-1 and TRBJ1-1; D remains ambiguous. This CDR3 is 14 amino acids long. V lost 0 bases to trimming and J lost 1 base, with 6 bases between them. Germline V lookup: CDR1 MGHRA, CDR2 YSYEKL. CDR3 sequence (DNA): TGCGCCAGCAGCCAAGATCTAACGAACACTGAAGCTTTCTTT. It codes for CASSQDLTNTEAFF.

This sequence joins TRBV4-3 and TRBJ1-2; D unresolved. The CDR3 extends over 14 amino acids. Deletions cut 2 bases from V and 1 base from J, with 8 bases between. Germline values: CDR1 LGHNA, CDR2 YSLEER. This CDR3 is CASSQTVDNYGYTF. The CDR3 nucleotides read TGCGCCAGCAGCCAAACAGTCGATAACTATGGCTACACCTTC.

The CDR3 DNA sequence: TGTGCCAGCAGTTTAGGAGGGGGCGGAGGGGGTGAAAAACTGTTTTTT. As protein: CASSLGGGGGGEKLFF. The chain links TRBV27 to TRBJ1-4; the match to TRBD1 covers 7 bases. The germline V gene has CDR1 MNHEY and CDR2 SMNVEV (reference sequence). The junction had 10 bases not matched to a gene; V was cut back by 2 bases and J by 7 bases. This CDR3 has 16 residues.

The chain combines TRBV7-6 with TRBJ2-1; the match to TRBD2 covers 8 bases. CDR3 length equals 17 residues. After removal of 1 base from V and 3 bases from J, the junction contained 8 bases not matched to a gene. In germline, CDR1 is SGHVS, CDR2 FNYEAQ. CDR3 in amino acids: CASSLDVVSGVYNEQFF. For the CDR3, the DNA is TGTGCCAGCAGCTTAGACGTAGTTAGCGGGGTCTACAATGAGCAGTTCTTC.

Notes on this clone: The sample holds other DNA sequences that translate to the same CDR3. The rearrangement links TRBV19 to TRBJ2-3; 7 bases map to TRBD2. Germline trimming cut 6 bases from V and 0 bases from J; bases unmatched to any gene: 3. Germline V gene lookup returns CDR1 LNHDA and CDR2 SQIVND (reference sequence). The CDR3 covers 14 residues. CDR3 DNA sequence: TGTGCCAGTAGCATTAGCGGGAGCACAGATACGCAGTATTTT. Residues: CASSISGSTDTQYF.

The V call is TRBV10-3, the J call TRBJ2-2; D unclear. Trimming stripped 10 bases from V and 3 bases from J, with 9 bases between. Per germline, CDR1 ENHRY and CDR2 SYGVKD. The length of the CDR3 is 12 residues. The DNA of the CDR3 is TGTGCCACACTTCGGGACACCGGGGAGCTGTTTTTT. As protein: CATLRDTGELFF.

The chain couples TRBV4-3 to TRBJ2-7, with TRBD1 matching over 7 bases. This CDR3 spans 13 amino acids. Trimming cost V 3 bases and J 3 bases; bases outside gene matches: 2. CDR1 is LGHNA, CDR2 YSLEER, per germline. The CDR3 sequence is CASSQTGNYEQYF. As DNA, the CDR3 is TGCGCCAGCAGCCAGACAGGGAACTACGAGCAGTACTTC.

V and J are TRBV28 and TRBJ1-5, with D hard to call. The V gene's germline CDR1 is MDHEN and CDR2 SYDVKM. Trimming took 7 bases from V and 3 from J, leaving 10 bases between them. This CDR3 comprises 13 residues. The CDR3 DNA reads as TGTGCCAGCACCGGGGTCTTCAATCAGCCCCAGCATTTT. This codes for CASTGVFNQPQHF.

The CDR3 sequence is CASSLSVGSDTQYF. For the CDR3, the DNA is TGCGCCAGCAGCTTATCCGTCGGTTCAGATACGCAGTATTTT. The rearrangement joins TRBV5-1 to TRBJ2-3; D not resolved. The CDR3 runs to 14 residues. With 2 bases removed from V and 4 bases from J, the gap between germline ends came to 11 bases. Germline V CDR1 and CDR2: SGHRS, YFSETQ.

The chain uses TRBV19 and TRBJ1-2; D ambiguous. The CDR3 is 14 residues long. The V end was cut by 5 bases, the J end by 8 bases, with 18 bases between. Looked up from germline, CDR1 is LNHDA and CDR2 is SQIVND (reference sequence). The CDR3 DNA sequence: TGTGCCAGTAGTGACCCCGCCTCTGGCGGCGGCTACACCTTC. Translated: CASSDPASGGGYTF.

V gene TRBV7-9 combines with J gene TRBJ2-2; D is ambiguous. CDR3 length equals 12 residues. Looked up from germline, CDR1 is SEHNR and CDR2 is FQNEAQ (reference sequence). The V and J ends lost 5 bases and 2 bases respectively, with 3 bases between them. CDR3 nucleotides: TGTGCCAGCAGCCATAACACCGGGGAGCTGTTTTTT. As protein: CASSHNTGELFF.